Here is one T cell receptor (beta chain) with its context. In the source study's methods: Counts of nucleated cells, estimated from reference gene primer amplification, were obtained. Assay: immunoSEQ multiplex PCR; the TCRdb copy retains only in-frame clones and omits some. V, J and clone size derive from that table, while D and trimming were established from the DNA sequence. The top ten clones hold approximately 9% of a sample with fewer than 300,000 clones, approximately 90% of them seen once. All recovered Cohort 3 donors got two negative PCRs, got clearance, or saw symptom resolution. The data belong to a study of blood T cell repertoires in COVID-19. Looked up from germline, CDR1 is MNHEY and CDR2 is SVGAGI. This CDR3 contains 14 residues. V shed 6 bases and J 6 bases; nucleotides not matched to a gene: 9.

The material sequenced was PBMCs or T cells enriched from blood (not recorded which). This TCR derives from a man aged 40-49 years who had recovered from COVID-19. This sequence joins TRBV6-5 and TRBJ1-2; 8 bases align to TRBD1. The CDR3 spells CASSLDRGRDGYTF. The CDR3 coding sequence is TGTGCCAGCAGCCTAGACAGGGGAAGGGATGGCTACACCTTC.